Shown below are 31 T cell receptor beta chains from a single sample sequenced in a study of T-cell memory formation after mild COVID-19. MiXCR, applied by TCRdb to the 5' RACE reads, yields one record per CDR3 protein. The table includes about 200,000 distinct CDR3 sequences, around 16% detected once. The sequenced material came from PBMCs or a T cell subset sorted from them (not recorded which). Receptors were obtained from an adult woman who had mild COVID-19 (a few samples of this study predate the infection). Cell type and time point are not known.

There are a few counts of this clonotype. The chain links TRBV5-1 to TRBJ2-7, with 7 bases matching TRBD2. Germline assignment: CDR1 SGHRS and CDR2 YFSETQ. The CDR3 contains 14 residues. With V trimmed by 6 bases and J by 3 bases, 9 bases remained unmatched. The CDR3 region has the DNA TGCGCCAGCACAATAGTCCCGGGAGGCTACGAGCAGTACTTC. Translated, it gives CASTIVPGGYEQYF.

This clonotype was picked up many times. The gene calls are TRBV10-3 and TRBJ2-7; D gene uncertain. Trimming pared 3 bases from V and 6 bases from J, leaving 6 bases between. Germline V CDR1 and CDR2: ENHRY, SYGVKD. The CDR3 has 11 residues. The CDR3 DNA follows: TGTGCCATCAGTGATATGGGCGAGCAGTACTTC. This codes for CAISDMGEQYF.

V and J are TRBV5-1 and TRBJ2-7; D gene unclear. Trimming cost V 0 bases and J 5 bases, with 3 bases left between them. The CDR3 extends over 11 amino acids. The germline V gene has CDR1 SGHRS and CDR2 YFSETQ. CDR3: CASSLAHEQYF. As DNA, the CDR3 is TGCGCCAGCAGCTTGGCGCACGAGCAGTACTTC.

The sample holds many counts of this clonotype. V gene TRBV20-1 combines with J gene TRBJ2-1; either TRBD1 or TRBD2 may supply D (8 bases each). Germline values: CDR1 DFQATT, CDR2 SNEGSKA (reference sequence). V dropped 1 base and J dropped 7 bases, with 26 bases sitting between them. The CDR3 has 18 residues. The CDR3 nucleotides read TGCAGTGCTAGAGTTGCAGGGGGCTCAGCGGGAGCTGGGAATGAGCAGTTCTTC. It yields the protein CSARVAGGSAGAGNEQFF.

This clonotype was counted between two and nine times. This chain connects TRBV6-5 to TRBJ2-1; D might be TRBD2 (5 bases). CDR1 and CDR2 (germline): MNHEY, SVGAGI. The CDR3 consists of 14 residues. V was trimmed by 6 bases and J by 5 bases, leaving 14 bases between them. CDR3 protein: CASRTPGRDNEQFF. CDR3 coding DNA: TGTGCCAGCAGAACCCCCGGGCGGGACAATGAGCAGTTCTTC.

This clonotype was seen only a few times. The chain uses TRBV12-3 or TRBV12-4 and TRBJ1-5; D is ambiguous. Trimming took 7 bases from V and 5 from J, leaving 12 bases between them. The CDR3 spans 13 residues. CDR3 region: CASTRGLYQPQHF. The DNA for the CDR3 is TGTGCCAGCACCCGGGGATTGTATCAGCCCCAGCATTTT.

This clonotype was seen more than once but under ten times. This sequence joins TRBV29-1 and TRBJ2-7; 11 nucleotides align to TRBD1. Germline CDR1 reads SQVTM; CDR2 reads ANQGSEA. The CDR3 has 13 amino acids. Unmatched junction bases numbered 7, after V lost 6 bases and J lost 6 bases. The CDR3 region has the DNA TGCAGCGTGCCGGGACAGGGGGGTAGCGAGCAGTACTTC. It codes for CSVPGQGGSEQYF.

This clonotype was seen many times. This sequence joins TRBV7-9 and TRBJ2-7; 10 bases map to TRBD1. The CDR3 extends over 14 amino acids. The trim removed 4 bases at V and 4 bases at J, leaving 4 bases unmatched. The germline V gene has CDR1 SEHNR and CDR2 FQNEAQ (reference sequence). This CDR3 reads CASSSRDRGYEQYF. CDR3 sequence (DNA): TGTGCCAGCAGCTCGCGGGACAGGGGTTACGAGCAGTACTTC. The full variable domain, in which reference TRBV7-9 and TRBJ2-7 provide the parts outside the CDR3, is DTGVSQNPRHKITKRGQNVTFRCDPISEHNRLYWYRQTLGQGPEFLTYFQNEAQLEKSRLLSDRFSAERPKGSFSTLEIQRTEQGDSAMYLCASSSRDRGYEQYFGPGTRLTVT.

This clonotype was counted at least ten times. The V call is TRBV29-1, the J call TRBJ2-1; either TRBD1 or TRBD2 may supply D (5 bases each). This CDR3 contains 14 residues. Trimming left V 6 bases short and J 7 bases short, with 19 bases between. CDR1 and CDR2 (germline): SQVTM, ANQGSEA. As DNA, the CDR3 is TGCAGCGTAGACGGAGCGGACATACGGAATGAGCAGTTCTTC. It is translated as CSVDGADIRNEQFF.

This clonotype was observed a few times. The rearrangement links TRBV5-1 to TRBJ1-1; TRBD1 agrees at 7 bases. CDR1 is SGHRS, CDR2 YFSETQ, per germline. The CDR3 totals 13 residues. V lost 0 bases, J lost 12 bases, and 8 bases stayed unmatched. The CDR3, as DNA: TGCGCCAGCAGCTTGGAAAGACAGGGAAAGCCTTTCTTT. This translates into CASSLERQGKPFF.

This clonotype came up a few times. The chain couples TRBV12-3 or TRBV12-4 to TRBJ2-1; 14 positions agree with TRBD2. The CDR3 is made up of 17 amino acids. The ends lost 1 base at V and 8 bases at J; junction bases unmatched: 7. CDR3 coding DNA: TGTGCCAGCAGTTTAGGACCACCGGGACTAGCGGGAGATGAGCAGTTCTTC. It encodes CASSLGPPGLAGDEQFF.

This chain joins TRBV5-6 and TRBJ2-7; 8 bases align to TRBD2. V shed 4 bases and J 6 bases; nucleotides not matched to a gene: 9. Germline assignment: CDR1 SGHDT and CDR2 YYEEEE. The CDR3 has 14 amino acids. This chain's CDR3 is CASSPSRGGREQYF. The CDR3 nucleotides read TGTGCCAGCAGCCCGAGCCGGGGGGGCCGCGAGCAGTACTTC.

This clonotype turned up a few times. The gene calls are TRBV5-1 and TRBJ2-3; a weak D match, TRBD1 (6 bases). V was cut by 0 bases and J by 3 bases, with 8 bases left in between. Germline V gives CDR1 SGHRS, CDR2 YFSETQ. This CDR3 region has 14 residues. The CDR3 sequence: CASSLVQGTDTQYF. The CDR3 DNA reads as TGCGCCAGCAGCTTGGTACAGGGAACAGATACGCAGTATTTT.

In DNA, the CDR3 is TGCAGCGTAAGGCTCTTCACAGATACGCAGTATTTT. Amino acid sequence: CSVRLFTDTQYF. The rearrangement uses TRBV29-1 and TRBJ2-3, with unresolved D. Per the germline V gene, CDR1 is SQVTM and CDR2 is ANQGSEA. CDR3 size: 12 residues. The V and J ends lost 6 bases and 2 bases respectively, with 9 bases between them.

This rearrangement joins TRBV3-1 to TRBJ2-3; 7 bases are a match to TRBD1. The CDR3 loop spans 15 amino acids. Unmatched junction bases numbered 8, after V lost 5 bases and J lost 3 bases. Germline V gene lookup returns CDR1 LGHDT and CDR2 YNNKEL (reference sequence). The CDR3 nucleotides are TGTGCCAGCAGCAGTACAGGGGTGAGAACAGATACGCAGTATTTT. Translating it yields CASSSTGVRTDTQYF.

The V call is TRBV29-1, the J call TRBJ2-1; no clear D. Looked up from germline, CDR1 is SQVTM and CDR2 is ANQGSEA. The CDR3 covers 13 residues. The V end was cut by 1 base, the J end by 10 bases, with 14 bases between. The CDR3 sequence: CSVEGTAPIEQFF. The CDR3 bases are TGCAGCGTTGAAGGAACGGCCCCCATCGAGCAGTTCTTC.

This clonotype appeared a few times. The CDR3 here is CASSPITLDTQYF. CDR3 nucleotide sequence: TGCGCCAGCAGCCCGATTACGCTCGATACGCAGTATTTT. V gene TRBV5-1 combines with J gene TRBJ2-3; D is ambiguous. Trimming took off 4 bases at V and 6 bases at J, with 12 bases between the two ends. The CDR3 contains 13 residues. From germline, CDR1 is SGHRS and CDR2 YFSETQ.

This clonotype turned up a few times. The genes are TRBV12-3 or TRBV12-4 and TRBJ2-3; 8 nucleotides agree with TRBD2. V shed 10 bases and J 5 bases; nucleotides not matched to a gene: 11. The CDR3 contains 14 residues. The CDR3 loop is CAIDISGVRDTQYF. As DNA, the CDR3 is TGTGCCATTGACATTAGCGGGGTGAGAGATACGCAGTATTTT.

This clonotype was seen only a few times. The CDR3 reads CAISEEGLALNEQFF. The CDR3 nucleotides read TGTGCCATCAGTGAGGAGGGACTAGCCTTAAATGAGCAGTTCTTC. The rearrangement uses TRBV10-3 and TRBJ2-1; TRBD2 matches at 9 bases. This CDR3 has 15 amino acids. Germline CDR1 ENHRY, CDR2 SYGVKD. V shed 2 bases, J shed 7 bases, and the junction held 6 bases outside the gene matches.

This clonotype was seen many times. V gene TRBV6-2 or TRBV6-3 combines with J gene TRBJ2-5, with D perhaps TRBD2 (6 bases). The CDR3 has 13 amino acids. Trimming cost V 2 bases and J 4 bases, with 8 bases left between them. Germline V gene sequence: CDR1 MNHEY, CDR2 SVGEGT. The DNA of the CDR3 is TGTGCCAGCAGTTACCTGGGGGGAGAGACCCAGTACTTC. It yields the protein CASSYLGGETQYF.

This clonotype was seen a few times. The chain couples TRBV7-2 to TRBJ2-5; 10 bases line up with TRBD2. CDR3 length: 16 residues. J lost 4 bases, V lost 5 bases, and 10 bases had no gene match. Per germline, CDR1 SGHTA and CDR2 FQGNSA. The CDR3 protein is CASSLVGLAISETQYF. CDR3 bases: TGTGCCAGCAGCCTCGTGGGACTAGCGATTTCAGAGACCCAGTACTTC.

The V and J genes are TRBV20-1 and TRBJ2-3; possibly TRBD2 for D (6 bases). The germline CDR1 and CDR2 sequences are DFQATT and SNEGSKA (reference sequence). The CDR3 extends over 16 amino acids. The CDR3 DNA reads TGCGGGGCGACCGGGGGTACGAAATCAAGCACAGATACGCAGTATTTT. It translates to CGATGGTKSSTDTQYF.

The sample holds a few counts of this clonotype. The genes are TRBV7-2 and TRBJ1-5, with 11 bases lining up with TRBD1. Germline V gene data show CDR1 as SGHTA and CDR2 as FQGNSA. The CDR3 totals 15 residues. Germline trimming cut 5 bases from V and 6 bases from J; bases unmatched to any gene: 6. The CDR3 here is CASSKGQGGRQPQHF. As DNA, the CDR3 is TGTGCCAGCAGCAAGGGACAGGGGGGGCGTCAGCCCCAGCATTTT.

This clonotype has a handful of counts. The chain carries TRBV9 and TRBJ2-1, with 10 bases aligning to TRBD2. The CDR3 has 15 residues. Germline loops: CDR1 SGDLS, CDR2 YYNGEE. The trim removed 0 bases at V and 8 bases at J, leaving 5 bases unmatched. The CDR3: CASSVAPLAGDEQFF. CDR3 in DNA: TGTGCCAGCAGCGTAGCCCCCCTAGCGGGAGATGAGCAGTTCTTC.

CDR3 sequence: CATWTDGLAGVSYEQYF. As DNA, the CDR3 is TGTGCCACATGGACCGATGGACTAGCGGGAGTCTCCTACGAGCAGTACTTC. The V gene is TRBV10-3, the J gene TRBJ2-7; TRBD2 agrees at 13 bases. Germline lookup yields CDR1 ENHRY and CDR2 SYGVKD. V was clipped by 10 bases and J by 0 bases; unmatched bases: 12. The CDR3 sequence is 17 residues long.

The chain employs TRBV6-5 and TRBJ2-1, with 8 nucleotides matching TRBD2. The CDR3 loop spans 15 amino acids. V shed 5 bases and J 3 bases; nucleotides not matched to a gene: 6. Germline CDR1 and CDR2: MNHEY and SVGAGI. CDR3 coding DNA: TGTGCCAGCAGTGCAAGCGGGAGCATCTACAATGAGCAGTTCTTC. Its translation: CASSASGSIYNEQFF.

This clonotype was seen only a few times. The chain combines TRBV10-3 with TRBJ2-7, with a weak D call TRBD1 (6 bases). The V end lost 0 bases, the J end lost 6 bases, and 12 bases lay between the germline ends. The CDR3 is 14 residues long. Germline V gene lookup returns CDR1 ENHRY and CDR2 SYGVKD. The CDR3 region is CAISESRQAGEQYF. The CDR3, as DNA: TGTGCCATCAGTGAGTCGAGACAGGCCGGCGAGCAGTACTTC.

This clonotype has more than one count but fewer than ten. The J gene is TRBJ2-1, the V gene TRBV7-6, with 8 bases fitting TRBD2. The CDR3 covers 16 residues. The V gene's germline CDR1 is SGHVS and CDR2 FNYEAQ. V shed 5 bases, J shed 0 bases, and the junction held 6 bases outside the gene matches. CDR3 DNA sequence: TGTGCCAGCAGCATCCTAGCGGGTGGCTCCTACAATGAGCAGTTCTTC. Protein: CASSILAGGSYNEQFF.

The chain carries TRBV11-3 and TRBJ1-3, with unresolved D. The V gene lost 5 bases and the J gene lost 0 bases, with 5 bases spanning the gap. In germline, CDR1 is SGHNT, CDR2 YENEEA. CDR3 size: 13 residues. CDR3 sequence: CASSGNSGNTIYF. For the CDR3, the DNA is TGTGCCAGCAGCGGCAACTCTGGAAACACCATATATTTT. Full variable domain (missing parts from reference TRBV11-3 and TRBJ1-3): EAGVVQSPRYKIIEKKQPVAFWCNPISGHNTLYWYLQNLGQGPELLIRYENEEAVDDSQLPKDRFSAERLKGVDSTLKIQPAELGDSAVYLCASSGNSGNTIYFGEGSWLTVV.

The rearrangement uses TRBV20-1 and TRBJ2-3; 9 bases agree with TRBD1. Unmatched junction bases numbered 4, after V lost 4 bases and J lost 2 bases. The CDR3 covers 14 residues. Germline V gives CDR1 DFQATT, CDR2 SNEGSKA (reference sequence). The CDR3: CSAKRTGDTDTQYF. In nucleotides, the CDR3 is TGCAGTGCTAAGCGGACAGGGGACACAGATACGCAGTATTTT.

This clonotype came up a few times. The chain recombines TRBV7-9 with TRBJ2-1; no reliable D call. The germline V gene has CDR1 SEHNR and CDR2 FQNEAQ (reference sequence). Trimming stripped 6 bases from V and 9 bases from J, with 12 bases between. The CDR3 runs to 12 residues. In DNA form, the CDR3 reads TGTGCCAGCAGTAGCACGGATATTGAGCAGTTCTTC. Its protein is CASSSTDIEQFF.